Below are 14 T cell receptor beta chains sequenced from a single sample in a study of blood T cell repertoires in COVID-19. Produced via immunoSEQ multiplex PCR; TCRdb's table is partial and in-frame only. The profile shows approximately 390,000 clones, approximately 90% of them singletons. Sequences were obtained from PBMCs or T cells enriched from blood (not recorded which). These receptors all stem from a woman in her forties or fifties who had recovered from COVID-19.

The chain has TRBV10-3 and TRBJ2-1, with TRBD1 matching 8 bases. V shed 5 bases, J shed 12 bases, and the junction held 3 bases outside the gene matches. Germline V gene data show CDR1 as ENHRY and CDR2 as SYGVKD. CDR3 length: 11 amino acids. The DNA of the CDR3 is TGTGCCATCAGTTCCGGGACAGGGCAGTTCTTC. Protein: CAISSGTGQFF.

This chain connects TRBV6-5 to TRBJ2-3; 10 positions agree with TRBD2. The CDR3 runs 14 residues. Looked up from germline, CDR1 is MNHEY and CDR2 is SVGAGI. V lost 8 bases and J lost 4; bases outside the gene matches: 6. The CDR3 sequence: CASGLAGGPDTQYF. In DNA form, the CDR3 reads TGTGCCAGCGGATTAGCGGGGGGACCAGATACGCAGTATTTT.

V and J are TRBV30 and TRBJ1-3; 9 nucleotides align to TRBD1. V was clipped by 6 bases and J by 2 bases; unmatched bases: 14. The CDR3 spans 17 residues. Per germline, CDR1 GTSNPN and CDR2 SVGIG (reference sequence). CDR3 protein: CACDPSGTGYTGNTIYF. The CDR3 nucleotides are TGTGCCTGTGATCCCTCGGGGACAGGGTACACTGGAAACACCATATATTTT.

V and J are TRBV10-3 and TRBJ2-7; TRBD1 matches 8 bases. CDR3 length equals 14 residues. Germline lookup yields CDR1 ENHRY and CDR2 SYGVKD. The V segment lost 5 bases and the J segment 5 bases; nucleotides outside the gene matches: 8. In DNA form, the CDR3 reads TGTGCCATCAGTAAGACAGGGGAAGACCACGAGCAGTACTTC. Its translation is CAISKTGEDHEQYF.

This chain links TRBV6-2 or TRBV6-3 with TRBJ2-3; tentative D call: TRBD1 (6 bases). Germline V gene data show CDR1 as MNHEY and CDR2 as SVGEGT. Trimming cost V 4 bases and J 11 bases, with 10 bases left between them. The CDR3 has 11 residues. The CDR3 DNA follows: TGTGCCAGCAGTTGGGGGCAGGAGCAGTATTTT. This encodes CASSWGQEQYF.

V usage is TRBV7-2 and J usage is TRBJ2-7, with 8 bases identical to TRBD2. The CDR3 loop spans 16 amino acids. V trimming: 4 bases; J trimming: 2 bases; junction bases outside the gene matches: 10. CDR1 is SGHTA, CDR2 FQGNSA, per germline. CDR3 protein: CASSSAVRTSTYEQYF. The CDR3 DNA follows: TGTGCCAGCAGCTCCGCCGTCCGGACTAGCACCTACGAGCAGTACTTC.

The chain is built from TRBV7-9 and TRBJ2-1; 11 bases are a match to TRBD2. CDR3 length: 15 amino acids. Per germline, CDR1 SEHNR and CDR2 FQNEAQ (reference sequence). V shed 6 bases and J 5 bases; nucleotides not matched to a gene: 6. DNA of the CDR3: TGTGCCAGCAGGCCGCTAGCGGGGGGAAACAATGAGCAGTTCTTC. It specifies CASRPLAGGNNEQFF.

The CDR3 DNA reads as TGCAGCGTTGAAGGTGGCCGCTTTGAAGCTTTCTTT. Translation gives CSVEGGRFEAFF. The chain joins TRBV29-1 to TRBJ1-1; D is unresolved. The CDR3 loop spans 12 amino acids. V was shortened by 1 base and J by 7 bases, with 10 bases between the two germline ends. Germline V CDR1 and CDR2: SQVTM, ANQGSEA.

The chain is built from TRBV4-3 and TRBJ2-7, with a possible D match to TRBD1 (5 bases). Trimming stripped 0 bases from V and 2 bases from J, with 11 bases between. Germline CDR1 and CDR2: LGHNA and YSLEER. CDR3 length equals 15 residues. The DNA of the CDR3 is TGCGCCAGCAGCCAAGATCGCCCAGGGCCCTACGAGCAGTACTTC. Translating gives CASSQDRPGPYEQYF.

The chain is built from TRBV6-2 or TRBV6-3 and TRBJ1-2; tentatively, D is TRBD1 (6 bases). This CDR3 is built from 15 residues. Trimming shortened V by 5 bases and J by 4 bases, and 17 bases separated the two germline ends. In germline, CDR1 is MNHEY, CDR2 SVGEGT. The CDR3 loop is CASSDGTLDPYGYTF. CDR3 DNA: TGTGCCAGCAGTGACGGGACACTCGACCCCTATGGCTACACCTTC.

The chain carries TRBV6-5 and TRBJ1-1; TRBD1 aligns across 11 bases. Germline CDR1 MNHEY, CDR2 SVGAGI. CDR3 length equals 13 residues. The V and J ends lost 0 bases and 9 bases, in that order; junction bases with no gene match: 0. The CDR3 spells CASSYSDRGQAFF. CDR3 DNA: TGTGCCAGCAGTTACTCGGACAGGGGGCAAGCTTTCTTT.

The V gene is TRBV30, the J gene TRBJ2-7; 7 bases map to TRBD1. This CDR3 has 13 residues. Trimming removed 4 bases from V and 5 bases from J; junction bases left unmatched: 8. Germline loops: CDR1 GTSNPN, CDR2 SVGIG (reference sequence). In nucleotides, the CDR3 is TGTGCCTGGAAACAGGGGAGAGGACACGAGCAGTACTTC. Translation gives CAWKQGRGHEQYF.

The rearrangement links TRBV3-1 (or the pseudogene TRBV3-2) to TRBJ1-2; 10 bases are a match to TRBD1. The V and J ends lost 3 bases and 8 bases, in that order; junction bases with no gene match: 3. Germline-derived CDR1 and CDR2 are LGHDT and YNNKEL (reference sequence). This CDR3 contains 13 residues. In DNA form, the CDR3 reads TGTGCCAGCAGCCAGGGACAGGGGAGGGGCTACACCTTC. This encodes CASSQGQGRGYTF.

This chain links TRBV21-1 with TRBJ1-5; the DNA was not compared with TRBD1, the D call given in the table. TRBV21-1 is given as a pseudogene. The CDR3 runs 13 residues. Here the CDR3 reads CASSDRAPQPQHF. The CDR3 bases are TGTGCCAGCAGTGACAGGGCCCCTCAGCCCCAGCATTTT.